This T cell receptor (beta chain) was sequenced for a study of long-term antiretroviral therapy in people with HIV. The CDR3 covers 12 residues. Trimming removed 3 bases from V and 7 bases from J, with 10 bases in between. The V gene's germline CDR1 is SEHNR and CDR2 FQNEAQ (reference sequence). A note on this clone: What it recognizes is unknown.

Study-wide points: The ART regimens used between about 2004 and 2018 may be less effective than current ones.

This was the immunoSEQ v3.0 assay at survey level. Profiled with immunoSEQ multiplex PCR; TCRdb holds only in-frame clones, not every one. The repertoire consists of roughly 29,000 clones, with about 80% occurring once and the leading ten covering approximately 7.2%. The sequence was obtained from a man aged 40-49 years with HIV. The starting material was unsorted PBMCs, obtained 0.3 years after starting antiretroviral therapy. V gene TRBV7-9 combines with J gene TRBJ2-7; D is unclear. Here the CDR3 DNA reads TGTGCCAGCAGCTTGGACCGGTTTGAGCAGTACTTC. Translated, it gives CASSLDRFEQYF.